This entry concerns a single T cell receptor (beta chain). This clone was seen a handful of times. What antigen it recognizes has not been identified. Base quality data are lacking; no much larger clone is found one base away. These data are taken from a study of blood T cell repertoires in COVID-19 (dated by TCRdb to 2018 to 2021). With respect to the entire study: The collaborator samples originated in the United States, Italy and Spain and spanned the acute and convalescent phases of COVID-19. Subjects who had been exposed to COVID-19, were actively infected with it, or had recovered from it provided the deeply sampled blood TCRbeta repertoires that made up the dataset. Samples were obtained from the ongoing ImmuneRACE study (first 160 participants) and from over 1,000 subjects provided by 6 global collaborators. The sample metadata nearly always contained a de-identified subject ID, COVID-19 status, age in years and sex. The material from the prospective study consisted of cDNA or gDNA derived from T cells, B-cell-depleted T cells, or PBMCs. The repertoires were made available in a free public database intended to serve as a resource for research on the immune response to SARS-CoV-2. HLA class I and class II types, where available, came from metadata supplied by the sample provider rather than from assay-based typing. The study at large found these results: The quantity of clinical and demographic metadata differed by source and by participant and was supplied without curation.

TCRbeta CDR3 regions were amplified from genomic DNA by means of the immunoSEQ Assay, a bias-controlled multiplex PCR. Per the authors' processing: The number of nucleated cells in each sample was estimated by amplification of reference gene primers within the assay. Sequence reads were collapsed and filtered to measure the absolute abundance of every unique TCRbeta CDR3 rearrangement. Productive Simpson clonality was computed per sample as the square root of Simpson's diversity index over productive rearrangements. Drawn from immuneACCESS, this table holds only the in-frame rearrangements with V and J called that TCRdb kept. Clones are partly lost; checked studies trace under half to an unresolved V gene and leave the rest unexplained. Clone size and V and J calls were adopted from that table, with D and trimming inferred from the DNA. The sample table records roughly 230,000 clones; around 80% of these occur just once. Of the sample, roughly 9.4% is held by the ten largest clones.

The collaborating institutions used their own protocols to collect whole blood in K2EDTA tubes. For TCRbeta analysis, collaborators shipped samples in one of three forms: frozen whole blood, isolated PBMCs, or DNA extracted from either of those sample types. The sequenced sample consisted of peripheral blood. This TCR came from a man aged 40-49 years with active or convalescent COVID-19.

The encoded CDR3 is CASKVGGANVLTF. The nucleotide sequence is given as TGTGCCAGCAAGGTGGGCGGGGCCAACGTCCTGACTTTC. This chain joins TRBV28 to TRBJ2-6; the D gene is unclear. Deletion took 7 bases off V and 4 bases off J, with a span of 8 bases between the germline ends. CDR1 and CDR2 were assigned from the germline V gene as MDHEN and SYDVKM. From the cysteine through the phenylalanine, the CDR3 covers 13 amino acids. CDR3 DNA is the only sequence kept; it has 39 bases, read in frame from the first base.